This TCR beta chain originates from a study of blood T cell repertoires in COVID-19. Study context: T cells, B-cell-depleted T cells, or PBMCs supplied cDNA or gDNA.

Authors' processing steps: How many nucleated cells were present was estimated from reference gene primer amplification. The assay was immunoSEQ multiplex PCR, and TCRdb's table has in-frame clones only and misses some. V and J calls and clone size are copied from that table; D and trimming were computed from the DNA. The sample lists fewer than 400,000 clones, around 85% occurring once. Living in roughly 23 US areas, the participants were between roughly 18 and 90 years of age. Cohort 3 recovery required two negative PCRs, clearance, or symptom resolution. V shed 6 bases and J 4 bases; nucleotides not matched to a gene: 6. CDR1 is LGHDT, CDR2 YNNKEL, per germline (reference sequence). This CDR3 spans 14 amino acids.

This chain connects TRBV3-1 (or the pseudogene TRBV3-2) to TRBJ1-3, with 7 bases identical to TRBD1. The sequence was collected from a young man who had recovered from COVID-19. The sample consisted of PBMCs or T cells enriched from blood (not recorded which). CDR3 sequence (DNA): TGTGCCAGCAGACCGACAGGGTCAGGAAACACCATATATTTT. Protein product: CASRPTGSGNTIYF.